This T cell receptor (beta chain) was captured by sequencing in a study of CD8 T cells in ankylosing spondylitis. The study, taken as a whole, reports: One TCR beta motif, made up of several highly homologous variants, appeared characteristic of ankylosing spondylitis blood.

One entry per CDR3 protein, called by TCRdb with MiXCR from the 5' RACE reads. There are some 130,000 distinct CDR3 sequences in the sample; 17% occur only once, and about 30% lies in the top ten. This clonotype was observed at least ten times. Its antigen is unknown. Material: blood, either unsorted or a sorted T cell fraction (not recorded which). This TCR was recovered from a male donor with ankylosing spondylitis.

As DNA, the CDR3 is TGTGCCACCAGCCCAGCCTACAATGAGCAGTTCTTC. Translation gives CATSPAYNEQFF. The chain uses TRBV15 and TRBJ2-1; D not resolved. The CDR3 consists of 12 residues. Per the germline V gene, CDR1 is LNHNV and CDR2 is YYDKDF (reference sequence). V dropped 5 bases and J dropped 2 bases, with 4 bases sitting between them. Together with reference TRBV15 and TRBJ2-1, the CDR3 gives the full variable domain: DAMVIQNPRYQVTQFGKPVTLSCSQTLNHNVMYWYQQKSSQAPKLLFHYYDKDFNNEADTPDNFQSRRPNTSFCFLDIRSPGLGDTAMYLCATSPAYNEQFFGPGTRLTVL.